This T cell receptor beta chain came from a study of shared clonotypes between healthy human individuals. The input for sorted-subset replicate PCRs was roughly 180 ng DNA, 25,000 to 35,000 T cell genomes. Per the authors' pipeline: For the immunoSEQ data, sequences were junction-only without quality scores, so filtering differed. Profiled with immunoSEQ multiplex PCR; TCRdb holds only in-frame clones, not every one. The V and J calls and clone size come from that table; D and trimming were worked out from the DNA. The sample includes 1 million to 1.3 million clones, about 84% of them seen just once. The V gene lost 4 bases and the J gene lost 6 bases, with 9 bases spanning the gap. The CDR3 runs 13 residues. CDR1 is LNHDA and CDR2 is SQIVND in the germline V gene (reference sequence).

The chain couples TRBV19 to TRBJ2-2; weak D call: TRBD1 (5 bases). This clonotype was obtained from a man younger than 35 in good health. Some clones in this sample may be carry-over from other donors' samples. Specimen: memory CD4+ T cells from PBMCs. Subset: CD45RA-negative fraction. In DNA form, the CDR3 reads TGTGCCAGTAGTAGAACAGGTTCCGGGGAGCTGTTTTTT. It encodes CASSRTGSGELFF. The full variable domain, rest sourced from reference TRBV19 and TRBJ2-2, is DGGITQSPKYLFRKEGQNVTLSCEQNLNHDAMYWYRQDPGQGLRLIYYSQIVNDFQKGDIAEGYSVSREKKESFPLTVTSAQKNPTAFYLCASSRTGSGELFFGEGSRLTVL.